The sequence of this T cell receptor (beta chain) was determined in a study of a mutant IDH1 vaccine in newly diagnosed glioma (TCRdb year 2021). About the investigation overall: Vaccination began 4-6 weeks after radiotherapy alone, or alongside temozolomide cycles in the chemotherapy-containing groups. Of the roughly 31 treated patients, about 62% were male and 37.5% were female, and the mean age was roughly 40 years. Before enrollment, patients had received standard therapy of radiotherapy alone, temozolomide alone, or radiochemotherapy with temozolomide; most received the combination. The week-35 safety follow-up took place at visit V12, and the week-47 end of study took place at visit V13. Six visits were used for peripheral blood collection: V03 (baseline), V05, V07, V10, V12 and V13. Longitudinal TCRB deep sequencing was done for 25 treated patients, wherever samples were available for exploratory analyses. Broader findings and caveats from the paper: Pseudoprogression appeared unrelated to alterations in the top peripheral T cell clonotypes detected by TCRB sequencing. Across multiple MHC alleles, vaccine-induced immune responses were seen in more than 90% of patients. PBMC samples for TCRB deep sequencing were selected based on availability. The authors stated that sample limitations prevented analyses of patient blood samples from being reproduced.

The time point label here, explained by the study, means: week 47, end of study. Each vaccine dose, consisting of 300 ug of a 20-mer mutant IDH1 peptide in Montanide, was administered subcutaneously with topical imiquimod. Patients were given eight vaccinations, in weeks 1, 3, 5, 7, 11, 15, 19 and 23, which matched visits V03 through V10. The donors had newly diagnosed IDH1-mutant astrocytomas of WHO grade 3 or 4 that showed loss of nuclear ATRX. The samples were drawn from NOA16, a multicentre, single-arm, open-label phase I trial in Germany that tested a mutant IDH1 peptide vaccine in humans for the first time. Genomic DNA for TCRB sequencing was extracted from EDTA blood using the DNeasy Blood and Tissue Kit. Receptors were amplified or captured by the immunoSEQ multiplex PCR assay. Rearranged TCR beta chain sequences were amplified with the hsTCRB Kit following the manufacturer's protocol. Sequencing of TCRB libraries was carried out on an Illumina MiSeq. The study's processing was this. Demultiplexing, trimming and gene mapping were performed with the kit vendor's proprietary platform. TCRdb retrieved this table from immuneACCESS and kept in-frame rearrangements only. Not all clones are present; in checked studies, unresolved V genes account for under half, and no reason is known for the remainder. The V and J calls and clone size were taken over from that table, and D and trimming were inferred from the DNA. The sample table holds 30,000 or so clones, of which around nine tenths were seen once. Approximately 2% of the sample is in the top ten clones.

To note about this clone: Its antigen is unknown. Base qualities are missing; no much larger clone stands one base away.

The sequence derives from a man between 35 and 55 years old with glioma. This specimen was PBMCs, taken from a glioma patient whose treatment included an IDH1 peptide vaccine.

The nucleotides are TGTGCCTGGAATAGGGTGAACACTGAAGCTTTCTTT. Translated, it gives CAWNRVNTEAFF. In this chain, TRBV30 is recombined with TRBJ1-1, with the D gene too uncertain to name. From cysteine to phenylalanine, the CDR3 is 12 amino acids long. Left in the record is the CDR3 DNA by itself, 36 bases read in frame from the first base. CDR1 and CDR2 (GTSNPN, SVGIG) derive from the germline V gene (reference sequence). Trimming at the junction amounts to 4 bases on V and 0 bases on J, and the germline ends lie 6 bases apart.